This is a list of T cell receptor beta chains from one sample in a study of T cells after posttransplantation cyclophosphamide. Sequencing used immunoSEQ multiplex PCR; TCRdb keeps in-frame clones, though not all of them. This record lists around 24,000 clones, none seen once only, and the top ten clones contain 6% to 7%. Sample: PBMCs. These receptors all stem from a woman aged 55 to 70 in good health, CMV-negative, and a related stem cell transplant donor. Both conserved end residues are part of each CDR3. Each record gives: clone size, J gene, V gene, D gene, CDR3 DNA, CDR3 protein. D genes are given only for firm matches. Rows give clone size only sometimes, using once, few, many, or a class for an expanded clone.

clone size: many
J gene: TRBJ1-2
V gene: TRBV28
D gene: NA
CDR3 DNA: TGTGCCAGCAGTCGTAATGGCTACACCTTC
CDR3 protein: CASSRNGYTF

clone size: few
J gene: TRBJ2-2
V gene: TRBV9
D gene: TRBD1
CDR3 DNA: TGTGCCAGCAGCACGGATCGACAGGGTCTTTGGGGCACCGGGGAGCTGTTTTTT
CDR3 protein: CASSTDRQGLWGTGELFF

clone size: few
J gene: TRBJ2-1
V gene: TRBV11-1
D gene: TRBD2
CDR3 DNA: TGTGCCAGCAGCTTAAGGTTCAGTCTAGGGACTAGCGGGAGGGTTGAGCAGTTCTTC
CDR3 protein: CASSLRFSLGTSGRVEQFF

clone size: many
J gene: TRBJ2-1
V gene: TRBV2
D gene: NA
CDR3 DNA: TGTGCCAGCAGTGAACAGTCTAGCCAAGGGAATGAGCAGTTCTTC
CDR3 protein: CASSEQSSQGNEQFF

clone size: NA
J gene: TRBJ2-4
V gene: TRBV28
D gene: NA
CDR3 DNA: TGTGCCAGCAGCCTAGGGGATAGTGACATTCAGTACTTC
CDR3 protein: CASSLGDSDIQYF

clone size: many
J gene: TRBJ2-3
V gene: TRBV7-2
D gene: TRBD1
CDR3 DNA: TGTGCCAGCAGCAAACAGGGGACAGACACAGATACGCAGTATTTT
CDR3 protein: CASSKQGTDTDTQYF

clone size: many
J gene: TRBJ2-3
V gene: TRBV7-2
D gene: TRBD1
CDR3 DNA: TGTGCCAGCAGCTTAGTTGAGACAGGGGCCACAGATACGCAGTATTTT
CDR3 protein: CASSLVETGATDTQYF

clone size: many
J gene: TRBJ2-3
V gene: TRBV4-2
D gene: TRBD2
CDR3 DNA: TGTGCCAGCAGATCCAGCGGGGGGATAGGGGAGAAGGGGCGAACAGATACGCAGTATTTT
CDR3 protein: CASRSSGGIGEKGRTDTQYF

clone size: many
J gene: TRBJ1-5
V gene: TRBV28
D gene: NA
CDR3 DNA: TGTGCCAGCAGTTTATGGGGGGCGGGCAATCAGCCCCAGCATTTT
CDR3 protein: CASSLWGAGNQPQHF

clone size: many
J gene: TRBJ1-6
V gene: TRBV29-1
D gene: TRBD1
CDR3 DNA: TGCAGCATAGCTGACAGGGCTAATTCACCCCTCCACTTT
CDR3 protein: CSIADRANSPLHF

clone size: many
J gene: TRBJ1-5
V gene: TRBV19
D gene: NA
CDR3 DNA: TGTGCCAGTAGTATGGGGGGTATCACAAATCAGCCCCAGCATTTT
CDR3 protein: CASSMGGITNQPQHF

clone size: many
J gene: TRBJ2-1
V gene: TRBV5-4
D gene: TRBD2
CDR3 DNA: TGTGCCAGCAGGGCGACTAGCACAGCCGTAGAGCAGTTCTTC
CDR3 protein: CASRATSTAVEQFF

clone size: many
J gene: TRBJ2-7
V gene: TRBV25-1
D gene: NA
CDR3 DNA: TGTGCCAGCCAACAGGGAAACGAGCAGTACTTC
CDR3 protein: CASQQGNEQYF

clone size: few
J gene: TRBJ2-2
V gene: TRBV25-1
D gene: NA
CDR3 DNA: TGTGCCAGCAGTGAAATTGGACAGCTTAACACCGGGGAGCTGTTTTTT
CDR3 protein: CASSEIGQLNTGELFF

clone size: many
J gene: TRBJ1-6
V gene: TRBV7-9
D gene: TRBD1
CDR3 DNA: TGTGCCAGCACCCAGGGGACCGGGACAGGTGTCCATTCACCCCTCCACTTT
CDR3 protein: CASTQGTGTGVHSPLHF

clone size: many
J gene: TRBJ2-3
V gene: TRBV5-6
D gene: TRBD2
CDR3 DNA: TGTGCCAGCAGCTCGGGACTAGCTAGGGCAGATACGCAGTATTTT
CDR3 protein: CASSSGLARADTQYF

clone size: many
J gene: TRBJ2-3
V gene: TRBV27
D gene: TRBD2
CDR3 DNA: TGTGCCAGCAGTTTATTACCAGCGGGGGGGCGAAGCACAGATACGCAGTATTTT
CDR3 protein: CASSLLPAGGRSTDTQYF

clone size: many
J gene: TRBJ2-7
V gene: TRBV4-1
D gene: NA
CDR3 DNA: TGCGCCAGCAGCCAAGAGGCCCCCCCATTGGAGCAGTACTTC
CDR3 protein: CASSQEAPPLEQYF

clone size: many
J gene: TRBJ1-1
V gene: TRBV5-1
D gene: NA
CDR3 DNA: TGCGCCAGCAGCTCTCAGGGCGGCGAAGCTTTCTTT
CDR3 protein: CASSSQGGEAFF

clone size: many
J gene: TRBJ2-2
V gene: TRBV4-2
D gene: TRBD2
CDR3 DNA: TGTGCCAGCAGCCAAGGCAGGACTAGTAGGGGCACCGGGGAGCTGTTTTTT
CDR3 protein: CASSQGRTSRGTGELFF

clone size: many
J gene: TRBJ2-2
V gene: TRBV30
D gene: NA
CDR3 DNA: TGTGCCTGGAACAGGGACACCGGGGAGCTGTTTTTT
CDR3 protein: CAWNRDTGELFF

clone size: many
J gene: TRBJ2-3
V gene: TRBV6-5
D gene: TRBD2
CDR3 DNA: TGTGCCAGCAGCTCCCTGGACGGGGGGACTGGTACGCAGTATTTT
CDR3 protein: CASSSLDGGTGTQYF

clone size: many
J gene: TRBJ2-3
V gene: TRBV7-8
D gene: NA
CDR3 DNA: TGTGCCAGCAGCTTAGGTGTTGCAGGGCTTTCCACAGATACGCAGTATTTT
CDR3 protein: CASSLGVAGLSTDTQYF

clone size: many
J gene: TRBJ2-3
V gene: TRBV4-2
D gene: TRBD2
CDR3 DNA: TGTGCCAGCAGCCGAGAGGCGGGAGTGGTCACAGATACGCAGTATTTT
CDR3 protein: CASSREAGVVTDTQYF

clone size: many
J gene: TRBJ2-1
V gene: TRBV9
D gene: TRBD2
CDR3 DNA: TGTGCCAGCAGCACAGGACTAGCGGGGGGGCAGGGGAATGAGCAGTTCTTC
CDR3 protein: CASSTGLAGGQGNEQFF

clone size: many
J gene: TRBJ2-5
V gene: TRBV5-1
D gene: NA
CDR3 DNA: TGCGCCAGCAGCTACCGGACTACCCCCGAGACCCAGTACTTC
CDR3 protein: CASSYRTTPETQYF

clone size: many
J gene: TRBJ2-1
V gene: TRBV19
D gene: NA
CDR3 DNA: TGTGCCAGTAGTATTGACGGGAGTTTTTCTGAGCAGTTCTTC
CDR3 protein: CASSIDGSFSEQFF

clone size: many
J gene: TRBJ2-2
V gene: TRBV15
D gene: TRBD2
CDR3 DNA: TGTGCCACCAGCAGAGATCGTTCCAGCGGGGGAGGGGAGCTGTTTTTT
CDR3 protein: CATSRDRSSGGGELFF